A single T cell receptor (beta chain) is shown here with its context. The antigen is not known. This specimen belongs to a study of somatic mutations in cytotoxic T cells in rheumatoid arthritis. General study findings and limits: The top CD8+ clone topped 20% of CD8+ cells in about an eighth of the roughly 60 patients. Healthy controls did not share the age-linked increase in CD8+ clonality seen in rheumatoid arthritis patients.

Only in-frame clones appear in the TCRdb table, and some are missing; sequencing was by immunoSEQ multiplex PCR. In the table there are more than 20,000 clones, around 84% of which are singletons. Each population, CD4+ and CD8+ cells, was isolated by positive magnetic bead selection and checked for purity by flow cytometry. This clonotype was sampled from a woman aged 45 to 65 in good health. The material sequenced was CD8+ T cells sorted from blood.

The CDR3 region has the DNA TGTGCCAGCAGTTGGGCAGGAGCCGGGGCCCAGCATTTT. It codes for CASSWAGAGAQHF. The J gene is TRBJ1-5, the V gene TRBV28; D is ambiguous. This CDR3 has 13 residues. Germline-derived CDR1 and CDR2 are MDHEN and SYDVKM. V dropped 4 bases and J dropped 11 bases, with 15 bases sitting between them.